Sequencing of this TCR beta chain was carried out in a study of blood T cell repertoires in COVID-19. Study in general: The United States, Italy and Spain provided the acute and convalescent COVID-19 samples. Sample material is recorded as cDNA or gDNA derived from T cells, B-cell-depleted T cells, or PBMCs.

The CDR3 has 18 amino acids. V was clipped by 1 base and J by 4 bases; unmatched bases: 13. Germline CDR1 MNHNS, CDR2 SASEGT. In the original processing: By means of reference gene primer amplification, nucleated cell counts were estimated. Sequencing was performed with immunoSEQ multiplex PCR; in TCRdb, only in-frame clones are kept and a portion is missing. V and J calls and clone size follow that table, whereas D and trimming were derived from the DNA. The sample yields about 110,000 clones, less than 75% seen once. The clonotype originates from a woman between 40 and 55 years old with acute or convalescent COVID-19. Sequencing used peripheral blood. V usage is TRBV6-1 and J usage is TRBJ2-7; the match to TRBD1 covers 10 bases. In nucleotides, the CDR3 is TGTGCCAGCAGTGAAGAAAGGTACGCGACAGGGGGCTTTTACGAGCAGTACTTC. Protein sequence: CASSEERYATGGFYEQYF.